This T cell receptor beta chain was captured in a study of T cell responses to AZD1222 COVID-19 vaccine (dated by TCRdb to about 2021). The study in broad terms: AZD1222 recipients whose second dose came at about 4 weeks and those whose second dose came at about 12 weeks were combined into one group, since spike-specific TCR depth and breadth did not differ between the two schedules. TCR sequencing was performed for more than 230 trial participants, of whom approximately 200 were given two doses of AZD1222 and around 26 were given two doses of MenACWY control vaccine. Trial participants were enrolled into age subgroups of 18-55, 56-69 and 70-plus years, which contained approximately 150, 30 and 60 TCR-sequenced participants, respectively.

Explained via the paper, the time point label denotes: baseline before first vaccination. The vaccinee samples were drawn from two UK trials, COV001 and COV002, one of which was a single-blind randomized controlled phase 2/3 trial testing AZD1222 (ChAdOx1 nCoV-19) in healthy adults. For TCRbeta chain sequencing, PBMC samples were collected from trial participants at day 0 and at day 28 after the second dose. Points on this clone: Its antigen remains undetermined. Base qualities are missing; no much larger clone stands one base away.

The CDR3 regions of human TCRbeta chains were analyzed by immunosequencing. Turning to the authors' computational methods: TCRs in the repertoires were matched against a reference library of SARS-CoV-2-specific TCRs that had been generated with the MIRA antigen-specificity platform. Breadth was defined as the fraction of unique TCRs that were SARS-CoV-2-associated, and depth was defined as the fraction of total T cells that were SARS-CoV-2-associated. Using the MIRA data, each spike-specific TCR was mapped to the spike region that the TCR reacts to and placed in a CD4 or CD8 class. Log10-transformed breadth and depth values were compared by one-way ANOVA with Sidak's multiple comparisons tests. TCRdb holds this immuneACCESS table with in-frame rearrangements only. Some clones are missing; in checked studies, unresolved V genes explain under half, and the rest has no known cause. The DNA gave D and trimming, while V, J and clone size come from that table. The table for this sample lists more than 80,000 clones; roughly 87% of them were counted only once. The top ten hold approximately 5.5% of the sample.

As encoded in the germline V gene (reference sequence), CDR1 is LGHDT while CDR2 is YNNKEL. Reading from cysteine to phenylalanine, the CDR3 counts 15 amino acids. The retained sequence is limited to the CDR3, 45 bases, with the frame set at the first base. V is pared back by 1 base and J by 1 base, with 9 bases lying between the germline termini. Results the study describes overall, beyond this receptor: Only five to seven AZD1222 recipients were SARS-CoV-2 seropositive at baseline, limiting conclusions about previously exposed vaccinees. After two AZD1222 doses, both the breadth and the depth of spike-specific TCRs were significantly higher than at day 0 and than in MenACWY recipients. Participants were mostly white British and included more females than males, and it was suggested by the authors that clonal diversity may have been underestimated. Reportedly, close to half of the unique spike-specific TCRs recognized epitopes lying outside the regions that are mutated in the B.1.351 and B.1.1.7 variants. CD4 TCRs associated with the vaccine covered the entire spike protein, and the dominant responses were in regions 160-218 and 743-854. The 56-69-year group was small, and its depth increase did not reach significance, likely because of low power. No day 14 peak-response samples were available, so repertoires were characterized only after the peak T cell response.

The V gene is TRBV3-1 (or the pseudogene TRBV3-2) and the J gene is TRBJ2-3; TRBD2 might be the D gene, on 6 matching bases. The receptor comes from an adult in good health. This sample comprised peripheral blood, obtained on day 0 of AZD1222 vaccination. CDR3 protein: CASSQGLARTDTQYF. The sequence in DNA is TGTGCCAGCAGCCAAGGGCTAGCGCGCACAGATACGCAGTATTTT.